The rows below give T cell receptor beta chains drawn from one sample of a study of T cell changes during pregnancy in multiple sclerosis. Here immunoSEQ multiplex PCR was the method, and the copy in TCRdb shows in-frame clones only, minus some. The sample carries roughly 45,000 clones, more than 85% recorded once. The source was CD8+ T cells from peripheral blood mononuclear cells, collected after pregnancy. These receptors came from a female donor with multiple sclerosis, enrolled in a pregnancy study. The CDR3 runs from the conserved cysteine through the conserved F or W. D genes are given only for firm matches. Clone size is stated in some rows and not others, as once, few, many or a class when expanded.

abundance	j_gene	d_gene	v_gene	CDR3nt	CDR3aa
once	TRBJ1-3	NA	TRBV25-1	TGTGCCAGCAGTGGGCCGCGGGGGTTTGGTGGAAACACCATATATTTT	CASSGPRGFGGNTIYF
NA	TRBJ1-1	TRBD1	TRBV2	TGTGCCAGCATCTGGACAGGCACTCCGGGAGCTTTCTTT	CASIWTGTPGAFF
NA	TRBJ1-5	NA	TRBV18	TGTGCCAGCTCACCACAGGGGATGAGGTGGGATCAGCCCCAGCATTTT	CASSPQGMRWDQPQHF
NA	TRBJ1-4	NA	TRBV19	TGTGCCAGTAGTACAGGGATTCGGGAAAAACTGTTTTTT	CASSTGIREKLFF
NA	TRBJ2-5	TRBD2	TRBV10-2	TGCGCCAGCAGTGACTCCCTTAGCGGGCACGGAGAGACCCAGTACTTC	CASSDSLSGHGETQYF
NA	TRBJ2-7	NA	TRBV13	TGTGCCAGCAGCTTACGGGATGCCGACTACGAGCAGTACTTC	CASSLRDADYEQYF
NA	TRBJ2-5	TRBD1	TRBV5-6	TGTGCCAGCAGCTTTTTTTGGGACAGGGCAGCGGAGACCCAGTACTTC	CASSFFWDRAAETQYF
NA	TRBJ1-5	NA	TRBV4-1	TGCGCCAGCAGCCAGGGGGGTGATCAGCCCCAGCATTTT	CASSQGGDQPQHF
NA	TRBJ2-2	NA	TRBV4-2	TGTGCCAGCAGCCAAGATCTTTGGATCGGACAGTCCACCGGGGAGCTGTTTTTT	CASSQDLWIGQSTGELFF
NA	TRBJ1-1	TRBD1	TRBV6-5	TGTGCCAGCAGTTGGGGACAGGGGGCCTCTGAAGCTTTCTTT	CASSWGQGASEAFF
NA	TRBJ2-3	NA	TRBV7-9	TGTGCCAGCAGGCAGGGGTCGTTGGATACGCAGTATTTT	CASRQGSLDTQYF
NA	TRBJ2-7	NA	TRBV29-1	TGCAGCGTTGAACTCCGGGACTACGAGCAGTACTTC	CSVELRDYEQYF
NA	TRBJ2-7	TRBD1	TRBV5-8	TGTGCCAGCAACACTGGACAGGGAGGCTACGAGCAGTACTTC	CASNTGQGGYEQYF
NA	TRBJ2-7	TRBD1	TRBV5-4	TGTGCCATGAGGGCGGGACAGGGGACTTCGTGGCAGTACTTC	CAMRAGQGTSWQYF
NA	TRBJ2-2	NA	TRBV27	TGTGCCAGCAGTCCCGGGATGAGCACCGGGGAGCTGTTTTTT	CASSPGMSTGELFF
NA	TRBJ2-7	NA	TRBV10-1	TGCGCCAGCAGTGAGTCAAACAGGGTGATCACCTACGAGCAGTACTTC	CASSESNRVITYEQYF
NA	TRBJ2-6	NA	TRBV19	TGTGCCAGTCGGTGGGAGGGGGGCCCTGGGGCCAACGTCCTGACTTTC	CASRWEGGPGANVLTF
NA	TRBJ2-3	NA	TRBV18	TGTGCCAGCTCACCCCCTAGCACAGATACGCAGTATTTT	CASSPPSTDTQYF
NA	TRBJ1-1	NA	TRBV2	TGTGCCAGCTTAGACAGGATGAACACTGAAGCTTTCTTT	CASLDRMNTEAFF
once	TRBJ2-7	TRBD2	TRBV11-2	TGTGCCAGCAGCTCCGGTTTGCTAGCGGGAGCGTCCTACGAGCAGTACTTC	CASSSGLLAGASYEQYF
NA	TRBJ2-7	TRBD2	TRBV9	TGTGCCAGCAGCGTAGCTAGCGGGGGGCCCTACGAGCAGTACTTC	CASSVASGGPYEQYF
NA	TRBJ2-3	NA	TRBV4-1	TGCGCCAGCAGCCAAAGCTCTGCATTCCCAGATACGCAGTATTTT	CASSQSSAFPDTQYF
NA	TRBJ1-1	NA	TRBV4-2	TGTGCCAGCAGCCAAAGCAGGGCAAACACTGAAGCTTTCTTT	CASSQSRANTEAFF
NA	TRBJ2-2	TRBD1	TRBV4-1	TGCGCCAGCAGCCGTGAACCGGGACAGGGTTCCACCGGGGAGCTGTTTTTT	CASSREPGQGSTGELFF
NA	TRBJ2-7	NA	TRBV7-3	TGTGCCAGCAGCCCTCCCGGGAGCTACGAGCAGTACTTC	CASSPPGSYEQYF